These T cell receptor beta chains were read from a single sample in a study of human T cells and chemical hapten exposure. TCRdb passed the RACE reads through MiXCR, listing each CDR3 protein once. The sample records roughly 38,000 distinct CDR3 sequences, about 7.4% being singletons. The source was whole blood, collected in connection with sensitization to the hapten diphenylcyclopropenone (DPC). Receptor source: a woman aged 50 to 60 with alopecia areata. Some clones in this sample may be carry-over from other donors' samples. CDR3s include the opening cysteine and the closing phenylalanine or tryptophan. Each record gives: CDR3 protein, CDR3 DNA, clone size, V gene, D gene, J gene. D genes are given only for firm matches. Clone size, where shown, is once, few, many, or a class for clones that have expanded.

CDR3aa: CASSPGLAMNEQFF
CDR3nt: TGTGCCAGCAGCCCGGGACTAGCGATGAATGAGCAGTTCTTC
abundance: many
v_gene: TRBV2
d_gene: TRBD2
j_gene: TRBJ2-1

CDR3aa: CASSLTLAGVDTGELFF
CDR3nt: TGTGCCAGCTCACTGACACTAGCGGGAGTTGACACCGGGGAGCTGTTTTTT
abundance: few
v_gene: TRBV18
d_gene: TRBD2
j_gene: TRBJ2-2

CDR3aa: CAWSVYKVHEQFF
CDR3nt: TGTGCCTGGAGTGTGTACAAGGTCCATGAGCAGTTCTTC
abundance: -
v_gene: TRBV30
d_gene: -
j_gene: TRBJ2-1

CDR3aa: CSGQGTSGETQYF
CDR3nt: TGCAGCGGTCAAGGGACTAGCGGAGAGACCCAGTACTTC
abundance: many
v_gene: TRBV29-1
d_gene: TRBD2
j_gene: TRBJ2-5

CDR3aa: CSVRHADTQYF
CDR3nt: TGCAGCGTTAGACACGCCGATACGCAGTATTTT
abundance: many
v_gene: TRBV29-1
d_gene: -
j_gene: TRBJ2-3

CDR3aa: CASGYRGFQPQHF
CDR3nt: TGTGCCAGCGGATACAGGGGGTTCCAGCCCCAGCATTTT
abundance: many
v_gene: TRBV2
d_gene: TRBD1
j_gene: TRBJ1-5

CDR3aa: CASTQTRGRGYTF
CDR3nt: TGTGCCAGCACCCAGACAAGGGGTCGGGGCTACACCTTC
abundance: many
v_gene: TRBV12-3/TRBV12-4
d_gene: -
j_gene: TRBJ1-2

CDR3aa: CASSLRGTGANVLTF
CDR3nt: TGTGCCAGTAGTTTACGGGGGACTGGGGCCAACGTCCTGACTTTC
abundance: many
v_gene: TRBV19
d_gene: -
j_gene: TRBJ2-6

CDR3aa: CASTGGRPLGNEQFF
CDR3nt: TGCGCCAGCACGGGCGGGAGGCCGCTAGGGAATGAGCAGTTCTTC
abundance: -
v_gene: TRBV5-1
d_gene: TRBD2
j_gene: TRBJ2-1

CDR3aa: CASSSTSGIEQFF
CDR3nt: TGTGCCAGCAGCTCGACTAGCGGGATCGAGCAGTTCTTC
abundance: many
v_gene: TRBV11-2
d_gene: TRBD2
j_gene: TRBJ2-1

CDR3aa: CASSSLLTILGQGGTEAFF
CDR3nt: TGTGCCAGCAGTTCACTCCTGACGATACTGGGACAGGGTGGCACTGAAGCTTTCTTT
abundance: many
v_gene: TRBV6-5
d_gene: TRBD1
j_gene: TRBJ1-1

CDR3aa: CASSLRTFVGNEQYF
CDR3nt: TGTGCCAGCAGTCTGAGGACATTTGTGGGGAACGAGCAGTACTTC
abundance: -
v_gene: TRBV12-3/TRBV12-4
d_gene: -
j_gene: TRBJ2-7

CDR3aa: CASSFAGNSGNTIYF
CDR3nt: TGTGCCAGCAGTTTTGCCGGAAACTCTGGAAACACCATATATTTT
abundance: many
v_gene: TRBV12-3/TRBV12-4
d_gene: -
j_gene: TRBJ1-3

CDR3aa: CASRPGTSYTGELFF
CDR3nt: TGTGCCAGCAGACCCGGGACTTCTTACACCGGGGAGCTGTTTTTT
abundance: few
v_gene: TRBV7-2
d_gene: -
j_gene: TRBJ2-2

CDR3aa: CASSQGQAYEQYF
CDR3nt: TGCGCCAGCAGCCAAGGCCAGGCCTACGAGCAGTACTTC
abundance: few
v_gene: TRBV4-1
d_gene: -
j_gene: TRBJ2-7

CDR3aa: CSARHGVSTEAFF
CDR3nt: TGCAGTGCTAGGCACGGGGTCAGCACTGAAGCTTTCTTT
abundance: many
v_gene: TRBV20-1
d_gene: -
j_gene: TRBJ1-1

CDR3aa: CASSLGMNTEAFF
CDR3nt: TGTGCCAGCAGCTTAGGAATGAACACTGAAGCTTTCTTT
abundance: -
v_gene: TRBV11-3
d_gene: -
j_gene: TRBJ1-1

CDR3aa: CASSLGRGYSNQPQHF
CDR3nt: TGTGCCAGCAGTTTAGGTCGTGGATATAGCAATCAGCCCCAGCATTTT
abundance: many
v_gene: TRBV12-3/TRBV12-4
d_gene: -
j_gene: TRBJ1-5

CDR3aa: CASSRGPNTEAFF
CDR3nt: TGTGCCAGCAGCCGAGGCCCGAACACTGAAGCTTTCTTT
abundance: many
v_gene: TRBV7-2
d_gene: -
j_gene: TRBJ1-1

CDR3aa: CSLQRTSGIDTQYF
CDR3nt: TGCAGCCTCCAAAGGACTAGCGGGATTGATACGCAGTATTTT
abundance: many
v_gene: TRBV29-1
d_gene: TRBD2
j_gene: TRBJ2-3

CDR3aa: CSVGAGSNSPLHF
CDR3nt: TGCAGCGTTGGGGCAGGATCTAATTCACCCCTCCACTTT
abundance: -
v_gene: TRBV29-1
d_gene: -
j_gene: TRBJ1-6

CDR3aa: CASSEPLVQTDTQYF
CDR3nt: TGTGCCAGCAGTGAGCCTCTAGTTCAGACAGATACGCAGTATTTT
abundance: many
v_gene: TRBV6-1
d_gene: -
j_gene: TRBJ2-3

CDR3aa: CASRTGTSGYEQYF
CDR3nt: TGTGCCAGCAGAACCGGGACTAGCGGATACGAGCAGTACTTC
abundance: many
v_gene: TRBV6-2/TRBV6-3
d_gene: TRBD2
j_gene: TRBJ2-7

CDR3aa: CASSPGGTQETQYF
CDR3nt: TGTGCCAGCAGCCCCGGCGGGACTCAAGAGACCCAGTACTTC
abundance: many
v_gene: TRBV28
d_gene: -
j_gene: TRBJ2-5

CDR3aa: CASSLAGGLAKNIQYF
CDR3nt: TGTGCCAGCAGTCTAGCGGGAGGACTAGCCAAAAACATTCAGTACTTC
abundance: many
v_gene: TRBV12-3/TRBV12-4
d_gene: TRBD2
j_gene: TRBJ2-4

CDR3aa: CASGSSGTAQNTGELFF
CDR3nt: TGTGCTAGTGGATCCTCCGGGACAGCACAGAACACCGGGGAGCTGTTTTTT
abundance: many
v_gene: TRBV12-5
d_gene: TRBD1
j_gene: TRBJ2-2

CDR3aa: CAWNGVSYEQYF
CDR3nt: TGTGCCTGGAACGGGGTTTCCTACGAGCAGTACTTC
abundance: many
v_gene: TRBV30
d_gene: -
j_gene: TRBJ2-7

CDR3aa: CASSKDAGAGNEQFF
CDR3nt: TGTGCCAGCTCAAAGGACGCGGGAGCAGGAAATGAGCAGTTCTTC
abundance: few
v_gene: TRBV18
d_gene: TRBD2
j_gene: TRBJ2-1

CDR3aa: CSAKAFGSYNEQFF
CDR3nt: TGCAGTGCTAAGGCGTTTGGGTCCTACAATGAGCAGTTCTTC
abundance: -
v_gene: TRBV20-1
d_gene: -
j_gene: TRBJ2-1

CDR3aa: CASSQVRSGANVLTF
CDR3nt: TGTGCCAGCAGCCAAGTCCGATCTGGGGCCAACGTCCTGACTTTC
abundance: many
v_gene: TRBV3-1
d_gene: -
j_gene: TRBJ2-6

CDR3aa: CASSLLSGGGGDTQYF
CDR3nt: TGCGCCAGCAGCCTCCTTTCGGGAGGCGGGGGTGATACGCAGTATTTT
abundance: many
v_gene: TRBV4-3
d_gene: TRBD2
j_gene: TRBJ2-3

CDR3aa: CASSRSRTTGELFF
CDR3nt: TGTGCCAGTAGTCGGTCCAGAACCACCGGGGAGCTGTTTTTT
abundance: many
v_gene: TRBV19
d_gene: -
j_gene: TRBJ2-2

CDR3aa: CSVESPGELFF
CDR3nt: TGCAGCGTTGAATCCCCCGGGGAGCTGTTTTTT
abundance: -
v_gene: TRBV29-1
d_gene: -
j_gene: TRBJ2-2

CDR3aa: CASSQDWYEQYF
CDR3nt: TGTGCCAGCAGCCAAGACTGGTACGAGCAGTACTTC
abundance: many
v_gene: TRBV3-1
d_gene: -
j_gene: TRBJ2-7

CDR3aa: CASSLRGTQPQHF
CDR3nt: TGTGCCAGCAGCTTAAGAGGGACTCAGCCCCAGCATTTT
abundance: many
v_gene: TRBV7-2
d_gene: -
j_gene: TRBJ1-5

CDR3aa: CASSPGVGGETQYF
CDR3nt: TGTGCCAGCTCACCGGGCGTCGGGGGAGAGACCCAGTACTTC
abundance: -
v_gene: TRBV18
d_gene: -
j_gene: TRBJ2-5

CDR3aa: CASSPPGQAGANIQYF
CDR3nt: TGTGCCAGCAGTCCTCCGGGACAGGCGGGGGCAAACATTCAGTACTTC
abundance: few
v_gene: TRBV11-2
d_gene: -
j_gene: TRBJ2-4

CDR3aa: CASRLAGGSYNEQFF
CDR3nt: TGTGCCAGCAGATTAGCGGGGGGCTCCTACAATGAGCAGTTCTTC
abundance: -
v_gene: TRBV6-5
d_gene: TRBD2
j_gene: TRBJ2-1

CDR3aa: CASSPRGGVRGAGELFF
CDR3nt: TGTGCCAGCAGCCCCCGAGGGGGGGTTCGAGGGGCCGGGGAGCTGTTTTTT
abundance: many
v_gene: TRBV21-1
d_gene: -
j_gene: TRBJ2-2

CDR3aa: CSGTGPLETQYF
CDR3nt: TGCAGCGGGACAGGGCCCCTTGAGACCCAGTACTTC
abundance: many
v_gene: TRBV29-1
d_gene: TRBD1
j_gene: TRBJ2-5

CDR3aa: CASSVEGTRGTQYF
CDR3nt: TGTGCCAGCAGCGTAGAGGGGACAAGGGGCACCCAGTACTTC
abundance: -
v_gene: TRBV9
d_gene: -
j_gene: TRBJ2-5

CDR3aa: CASSPLSTDTQYF
CDR3nt: TGTGCCAGCAGCCCTCTAAGCACAGATACGCAGTATTTT
abundance: many
v_gene: TRBV9
d_gene: -
j_gene: TRBJ2-3

CDR3aa: CSAPPGGSSYEQYF
CDR3nt: TGCAGTGCCCCCCCCGGCGGGAGCTCCTACGAGCAGTACTTC
abundance: many
v_gene: TRBV20-1
d_gene: TRBD2
j_gene: TRBJ2-7

CDR3aa: CAIRDGGTNQPQHF
CDR3nt: TGTGCCATCCGGGATGGAGGAACCAATCAGCCCCAGCATTTT
abundance: few
v_gene: TRBV10-3
d_gene: -
j_gene: TRBJ1-5

CDR3aa: CASSEGTGSHQPQHF
CDR3nt: TGTGCCAGCAGCGAAGGGACAGGGTCTCATCAGCCCCAGCATTTT
abundance: many
v_gene: TRBV7-9
d_gene: TRBD1
j_gene: TRBJ1-5

CDR3aa: CASSLQGWNQPQHF
CDR3nt: TGTGCCAGCAGTTTACAGGGGTGGAATCAGCCCCAGCATTTT
abundance: many
v_gene: TRBV12-3/TRBV12-4
d_gene: -
j_gene: TRBJ1-5

CDR3aa: CASSSSGSTREQFF
CDR3nt: TGTGCTAGCAGCTCTAGCGGGAGCACTCGAGAGCAGTTCTTC
abundance: many
v_gene: TRBV7-7
d_gene: TRBD2
j_gene: TRBJ2-1

CDR3aa: CASSLSPNNQPQHF
CDR3nt: TGCGCCAGCAGCTTGTCACCAAATAATCAGCCCCAGCATTTT
abundance: many
v_gene: TRBV5-1
d_gene: -
j_gene: TRBJ1-5

CDR3aa: CASSPRQGGAGELFF
CDR3nt: TGTGCCAGCAGTCCCCGACAGGGGGGAGCCGGGGAGCTGTTTTTT
abundance: many
v_gene: TRBV12-3/TRBV12-4
d_gene: TRBD1
j_gene: TRBJ2-2

CDR3aa: CSARDSGQGADTQYF
CDR3nt: TGCAGTGCTAGAGACTCCGGACAGGGGGCAGATACGCAGTATTTT
abundance: few
v_gene: TRBV20-1
d_gene: TRBD1
j_gene: TRBJ2-3

CDR3aa: CASSLTPLAGVYNEQFF
CDR3nt: TGTGCCAGCAGCTTAACCCCCCTAGCGGGAGTCTACAATGAGCAGTTCTTC
abundance: few
v_gene: TRBV11-2
d_gene: TRBD2
j_gene: TRBJ2-1

CDR3aa: CASSSDRGQPQHF
CDR3nt: TGTGCCAGCAGCAGCGACAGGGGACAGCCCCAGCATTTT
abundance: -
v_gene: TRBV7-2
d_gene: TRBD1
j_gene: TRBJ1-5

CDR3aa: CASSRRLARTGELFF
CDR3nt: TGTGCCAGCAGCCGGAGACTAGCGCGGACCGGGGAGCTGTTTTTT
abundance: many
v_gene: TRBV6-2/TRBV6-3
d_gene: TRBD2
j_gene: TRBJ2-2

CDR3aa: CASSEARAFF
CDR3nt: TGTGCCAGCAGTGAAGCGCGTGCTTTCTTT
abundance: -
v_gene: TRBV2
d_gene: -
j_gene: TRBJ1-1

CDR3aa: CASSPSNSDTQYF
CDR3nt: TGTGCCAGCAGCCCCTCTAACTCCGATACGCAGTATTTT
abundance: few
v_gene: TRBV6-2/TRBV6-3
d_gene: -
j_gene: TRBJ2-3

CDR3aa: CASSYGTGLSYNEQFF
CDR3nt: TGTGCCAGCAGTTACGGGACAGGTCTCTCCTACAATGAGCAGTTCTTC
abundance: many
v_gene: TRBV6-5
d_gene: TRBD1
j_gene: TRBJ2-1

CDR3aa: CASSPRRGQVDTQYF
CDR3nt: TGTGCCAGCAGCCCCCGAAGGGGGCAAGTAGATACGCAGTATTTT
abundance: -
v_gene: TRBV7-2
d_gene: TRBD1
j_gene: TRBJ2-3

CDR3aa: CASSLNSYNQPQHF
CDR3nt: TGTGCCAGCAGCTTAAACAGTTACAATCAGCCCCAGCATTTT
abundance: few
v_gene: TRBV7-8
d_gene: -
j_gene: TRBJ1-5

CDR3aa: CASSPPGAEGNQPQHF
CDR3nt: TGTGCCAGCTCACCACCGGGGGCTGAGGGCAATCAGCCCCAGCATTTT
abundance: many
v_gene: TRBV18
d_gene: -
j_gene: TRBJ1-5